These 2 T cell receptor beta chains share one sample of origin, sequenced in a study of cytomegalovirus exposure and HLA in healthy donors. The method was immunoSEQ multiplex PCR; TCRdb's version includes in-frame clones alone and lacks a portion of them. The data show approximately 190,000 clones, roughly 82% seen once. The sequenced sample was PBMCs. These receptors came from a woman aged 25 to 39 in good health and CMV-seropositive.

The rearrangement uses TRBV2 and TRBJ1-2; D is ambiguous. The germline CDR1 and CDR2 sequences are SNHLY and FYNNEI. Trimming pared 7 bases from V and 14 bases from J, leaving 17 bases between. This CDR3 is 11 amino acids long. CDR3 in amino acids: CASTPALRLTF. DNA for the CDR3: TGTGCCAGCACCCCCGCCCTGAGGCTTACCTTC.

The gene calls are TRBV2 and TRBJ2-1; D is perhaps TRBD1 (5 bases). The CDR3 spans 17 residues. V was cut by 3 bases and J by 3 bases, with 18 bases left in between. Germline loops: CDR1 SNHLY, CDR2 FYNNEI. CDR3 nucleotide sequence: TGTGCCAGCAGTGATAGGTGGCAGGGAATAGGCTACAATGAGCAGTTCTTC. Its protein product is CASSDRWQGIGYNEQFF.